The clone carrying this TCR beta chain was counted only a few times. Its antigen is not known. PCR involved 60 Vbeta and 13 Jbeta primers. The data were produced by immunoSEQ multiplex PCR, yet TCRdb's version contains in-frame clones alone and is incomplete. The sample records around 92,000 clones, 81% being singletons. This sample was taken from a study of cytomegalovirus exposure and HLA in healthy donors. Germline loops: CDR1 MNHEY, CDR2 SMNVEV (reference sequence). CDR3 length: 17 residues. Trimming stripped 5 bases from V and 5 bases from J, with 22 bases between. Regarding the study as a whole: HLA alleles were associated with roughly 17,000 TCR beta sequences in a later analysis at 0.05 false discovery rate. A later analysis reportedly found fewer N-insertions in an Asian-associated ancestry cluster than the approximately 730-donor mean.

This TCR was sampled from a girl aged 2-10 years in good health and CMV-seropositive. The sample was PBMCs. The chain uses TRBV27 and TRBJ2-1; a possible D gene is TRBD1 (6 bases). The CDR3 is CASSPPPGTNSHNEQFF. CDR3 nucleotide sequence: TGTGCCAGCAGTCCCCCCCCCGGGACAAACAGCCACAATGAGCAGTTCTTC.